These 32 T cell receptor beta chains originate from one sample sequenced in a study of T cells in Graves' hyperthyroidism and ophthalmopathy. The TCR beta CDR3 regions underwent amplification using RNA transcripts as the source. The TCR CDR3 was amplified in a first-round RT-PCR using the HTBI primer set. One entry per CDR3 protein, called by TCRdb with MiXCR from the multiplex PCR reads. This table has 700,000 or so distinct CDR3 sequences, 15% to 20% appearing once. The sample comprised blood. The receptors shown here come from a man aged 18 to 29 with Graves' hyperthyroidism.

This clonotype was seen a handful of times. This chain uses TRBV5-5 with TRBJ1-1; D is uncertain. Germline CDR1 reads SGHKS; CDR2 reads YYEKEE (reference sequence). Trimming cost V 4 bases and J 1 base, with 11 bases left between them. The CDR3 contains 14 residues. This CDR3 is CASSPGYSNTEAFF. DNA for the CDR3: TGTGCCAGCAGCCCGGGGTACTCGAACACTGAAGCTTTCTTT.

CDR3 sequence: CASSLPGQGSYGYTF. CDR3 coding DNA: TGTGCCAGCAGTCTCCCGGGACAGGGAAGCTATGGCTACACCTTC. V usage is TRBV2 and J usage is TRBJ1-2; 9 bases align to TRBD1. CDR1 SNHLY and CDR2 FYNNEI come from the germline V gene. The trim removed 5 bases at V and 4 bases at J, leaving 8 bases unmatched. The CDR3 extends over 15 amino acids.

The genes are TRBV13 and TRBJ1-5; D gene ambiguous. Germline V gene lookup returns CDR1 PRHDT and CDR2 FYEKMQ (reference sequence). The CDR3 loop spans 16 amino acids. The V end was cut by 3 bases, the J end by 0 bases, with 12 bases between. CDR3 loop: CASSFRRADSNQPQHF. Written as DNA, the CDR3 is TGTGCCAGCAGCTTCCGCCGGGCGGATAGCAATCAGCCCCAGCATTTT.

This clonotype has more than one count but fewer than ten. The CDR3, as DNA: TGCGCCAGCAGCCAGGGACTAGCGGGAGTCGAGCAGTACTTC. Translation gives CASSQGLAGVEQYF. V gene TRBV5-1 combines with J gene TRBJ2-7; 14 nucleotides match TRBD2. The germline V gene encodes CDR1 SGHRS and CDR2 YFSETQ. Unmatched junction bases numbered 3, after V lost 4 bases and J lost 6 bases. This CDR3 spans 14 amino acids.

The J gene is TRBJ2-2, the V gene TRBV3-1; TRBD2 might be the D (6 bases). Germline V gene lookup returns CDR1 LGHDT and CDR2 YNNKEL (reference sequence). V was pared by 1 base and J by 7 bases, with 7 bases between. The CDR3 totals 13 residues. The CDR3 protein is CASSQVGGGELFF. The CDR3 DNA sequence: TGTGCCAGCAGCCAAGTCGGGGGCGGGGAGCTGTTTTTT.

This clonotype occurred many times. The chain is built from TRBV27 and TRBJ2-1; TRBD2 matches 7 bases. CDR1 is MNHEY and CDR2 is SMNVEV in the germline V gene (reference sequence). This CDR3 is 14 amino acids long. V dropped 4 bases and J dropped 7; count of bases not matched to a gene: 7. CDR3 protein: CASSSLPGGNEQFF. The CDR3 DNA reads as TGTGCCAGCAGTTCTCTTCCCGGGGGGAATGAGCAGTTCTTC.

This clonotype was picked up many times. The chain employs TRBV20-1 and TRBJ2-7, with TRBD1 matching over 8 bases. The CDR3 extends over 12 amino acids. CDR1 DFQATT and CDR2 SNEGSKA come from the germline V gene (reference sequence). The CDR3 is CSSGQGAYEQYF. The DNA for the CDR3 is TGCAGCTCCGGACAGGGAGCCTACGAGCAGTACTTC.

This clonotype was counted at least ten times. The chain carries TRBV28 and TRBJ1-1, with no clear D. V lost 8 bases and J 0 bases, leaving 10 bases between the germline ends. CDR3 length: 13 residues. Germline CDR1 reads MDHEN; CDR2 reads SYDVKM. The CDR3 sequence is CASQTQVNTEAFF. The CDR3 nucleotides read TGTGCCAGCCAAACCCAGGTGAACACTGAAGCTTTCTTT. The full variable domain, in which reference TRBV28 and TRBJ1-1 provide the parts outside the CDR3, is DVKVTQSSRYLVKRTGEKVFLECVQDMDHENMFWYRQDPGLGLRLIYFSYDVKMKEKGDIPEGYSVSREKKERFSLILESASTNQTSMYLCASQTQVNTEAFFGQGTRLTVV.

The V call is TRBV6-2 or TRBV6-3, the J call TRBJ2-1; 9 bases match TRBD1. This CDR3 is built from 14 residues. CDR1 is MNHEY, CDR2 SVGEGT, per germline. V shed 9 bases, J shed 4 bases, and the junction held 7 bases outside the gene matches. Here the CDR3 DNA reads TGTGCCAGTACTTCGACAGGGGGATACAATGAGCAGTTCTTC. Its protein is CASTSTGGYNEQFF.

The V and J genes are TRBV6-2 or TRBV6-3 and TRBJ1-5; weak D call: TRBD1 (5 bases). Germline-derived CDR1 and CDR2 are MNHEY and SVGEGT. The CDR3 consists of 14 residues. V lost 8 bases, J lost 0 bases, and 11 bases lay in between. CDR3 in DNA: TGTGCCAGCTTGGGGCTTTATAGCAATCAGCCCCAGCATTTT. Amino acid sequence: CASLGLYSNQPQHF.

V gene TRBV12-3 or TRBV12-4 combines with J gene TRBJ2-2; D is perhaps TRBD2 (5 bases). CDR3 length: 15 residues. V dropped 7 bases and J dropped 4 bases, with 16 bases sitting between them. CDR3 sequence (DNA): TGTGCCAGCACCGAACGAGGGCGCCGCACCGGGGAGCTGTTTTTT. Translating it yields CASTERGRRTGELFF.

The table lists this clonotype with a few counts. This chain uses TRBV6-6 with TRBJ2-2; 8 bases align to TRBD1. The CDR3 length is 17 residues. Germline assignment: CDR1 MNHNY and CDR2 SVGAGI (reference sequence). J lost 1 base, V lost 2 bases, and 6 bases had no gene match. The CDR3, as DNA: TGTGCCAGCAGTTACCCCCGGACAGGGCGGAACACCGGGGAGCTGTTTTTT. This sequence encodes CASSYPRTGRNTGELFF.

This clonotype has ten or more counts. CDR3 loop: CASSLGASGSDEQFF. The CDR3 region has the DNA TGTGCCAGCAGTTTAGGGGCTAGCGGGAGCGATGAGCAGTTCTTC. This chain uses TRBV28 with TRBJ2-1; 10 nucleotides match TRBD2. V shed 2 bases and J 8 bases; nucleotides not matched to a gene: 6. This CDR3 comprises 15 residues. Germline CDR1 and CDR2: MDHEN and SYDVKM. Full variable domain (rest looked up from reference TRBV28 and TRBJ2-1): DVKVTQSSRYLVKRTGEKVFLECVQDMDHENMFWYRQDPGLGLRLIYFSYDVKMKEKGDIPEGYSVSREKKERFSLILESASTNQTSMYLCASSLGASGSDEQFFGPGTRLTVL.

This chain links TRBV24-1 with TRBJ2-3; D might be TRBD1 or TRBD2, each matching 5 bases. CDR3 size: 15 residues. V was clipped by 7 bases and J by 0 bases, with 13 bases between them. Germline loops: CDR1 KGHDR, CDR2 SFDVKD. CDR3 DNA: TGTGCCACCAGCTCCGGGACGACTAGCACAGATACGCAGTATTTT. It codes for CATSSGTTSTDTQYF.

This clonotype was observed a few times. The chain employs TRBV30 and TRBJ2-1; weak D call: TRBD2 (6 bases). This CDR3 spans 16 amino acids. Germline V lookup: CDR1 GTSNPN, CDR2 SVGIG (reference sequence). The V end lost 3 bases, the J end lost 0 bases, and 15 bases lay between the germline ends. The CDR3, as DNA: TGTGCCTGGAGCCTGAGGGTGGGAGGCTCCTACAATGAGCAGTTCTTC. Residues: CAWSLRVGGSYNEQFF.

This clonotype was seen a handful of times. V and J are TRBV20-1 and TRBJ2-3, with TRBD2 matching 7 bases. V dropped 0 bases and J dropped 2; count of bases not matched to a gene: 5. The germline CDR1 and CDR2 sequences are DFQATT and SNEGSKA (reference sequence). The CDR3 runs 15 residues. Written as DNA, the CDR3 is TGCAGTGCTAGAGACCGGACTAGACCCACAGATACGCAGTATTTT. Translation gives CSARDRTRPTDTQYF.

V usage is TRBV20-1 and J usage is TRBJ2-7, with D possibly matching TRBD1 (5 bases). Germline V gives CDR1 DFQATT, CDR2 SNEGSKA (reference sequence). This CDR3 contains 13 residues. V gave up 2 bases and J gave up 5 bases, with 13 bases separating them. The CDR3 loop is CSARPFPGNEQYF. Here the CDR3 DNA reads TGCAGTGCTAGACCCTTTCCAGGGAACGAGCAGTACTTC.

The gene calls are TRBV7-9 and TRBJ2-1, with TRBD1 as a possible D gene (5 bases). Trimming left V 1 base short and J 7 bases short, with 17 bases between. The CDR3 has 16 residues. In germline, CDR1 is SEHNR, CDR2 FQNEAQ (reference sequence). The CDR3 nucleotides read TGTGCCAGCAGCTTAGTGGGGTCTGGGGCCCTAAATGAGCAGTTCTTC. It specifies CASSLVGSGALNEQFF.

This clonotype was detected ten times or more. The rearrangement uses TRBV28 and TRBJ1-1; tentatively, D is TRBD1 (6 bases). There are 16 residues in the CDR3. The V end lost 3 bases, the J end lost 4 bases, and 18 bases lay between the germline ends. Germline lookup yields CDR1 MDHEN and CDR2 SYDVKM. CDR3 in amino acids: CASSFMGGVWSTEAFF. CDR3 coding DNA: TGTGCCAGCAGTTTCATGGGGGGCGTTTGGAGCACTGAAGCTTTCTTT.

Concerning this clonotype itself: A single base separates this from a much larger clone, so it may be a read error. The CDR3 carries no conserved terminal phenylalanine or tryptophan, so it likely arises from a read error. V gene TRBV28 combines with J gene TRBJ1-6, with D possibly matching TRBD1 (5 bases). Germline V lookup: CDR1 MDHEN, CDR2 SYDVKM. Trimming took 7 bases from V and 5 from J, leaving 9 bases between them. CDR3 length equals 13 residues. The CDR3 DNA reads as TGTGCCAGCATCGGGGCAAATAATTCACCCCTCCACTAT. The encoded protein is CASIGANNSPLHY.

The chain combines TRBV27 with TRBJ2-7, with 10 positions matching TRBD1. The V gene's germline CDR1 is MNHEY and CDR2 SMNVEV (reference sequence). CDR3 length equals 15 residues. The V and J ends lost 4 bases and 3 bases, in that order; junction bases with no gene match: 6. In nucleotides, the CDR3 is TGTGCCAGCAGTTCTCGACAGGGGGCCTACTACGAGCAGTACTTC. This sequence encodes CASSSRQGAYYEQYF.

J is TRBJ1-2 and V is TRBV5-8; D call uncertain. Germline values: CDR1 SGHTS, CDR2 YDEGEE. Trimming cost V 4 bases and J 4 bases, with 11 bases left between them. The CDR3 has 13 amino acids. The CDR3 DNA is TGTGCCAGCAGCCCGGCCTTTTTCTATGGCTACACCTTC. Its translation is CASSPAFFYGYTF. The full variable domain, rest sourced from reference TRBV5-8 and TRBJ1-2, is EAGVTQSPTHLIKTRGQQATLRCSPISGHTSVYWYQQALGLGLQFLLWYDEGEERNRGNFPPRFSGRQFPNYSSELNVNALELEDSALYLCASSPAFFYGYTFGSGTRLTVV.

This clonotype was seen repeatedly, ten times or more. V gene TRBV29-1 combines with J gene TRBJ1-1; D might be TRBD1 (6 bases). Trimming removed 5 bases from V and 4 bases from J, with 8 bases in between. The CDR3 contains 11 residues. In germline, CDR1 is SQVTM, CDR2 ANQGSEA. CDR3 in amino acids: CSVNRVTEAFF. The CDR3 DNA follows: TGCAGCGTTAACAGGGTCACTGAAGCTTTCTTT.

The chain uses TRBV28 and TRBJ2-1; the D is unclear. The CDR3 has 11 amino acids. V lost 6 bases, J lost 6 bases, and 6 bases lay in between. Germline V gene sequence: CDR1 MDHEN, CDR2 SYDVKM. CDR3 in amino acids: CASRRRNEQFF. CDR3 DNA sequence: TGTGCCAGCAGACGGCGCAATGAGCAGTTCTTC. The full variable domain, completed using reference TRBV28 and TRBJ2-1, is DVKVTQSSRYLVKRTGEKVFLECVQDMDHENMFWYRQDPGLGLRLIYFSYDVKMKEKGDIPEGYSVSREKKERFSLILESASTNQTSMYLCASRRRNEQFFGPGTRLTVL.

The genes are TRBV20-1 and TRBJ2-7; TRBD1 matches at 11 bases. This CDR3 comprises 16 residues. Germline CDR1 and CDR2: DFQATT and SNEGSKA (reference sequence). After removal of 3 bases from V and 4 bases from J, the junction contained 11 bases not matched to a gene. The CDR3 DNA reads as TGCAGTGCTAGTGATCGGGACAGGGGGAATGTTTACGAGCAGTACTTC. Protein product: CSASDRDRGNVYEQYF.

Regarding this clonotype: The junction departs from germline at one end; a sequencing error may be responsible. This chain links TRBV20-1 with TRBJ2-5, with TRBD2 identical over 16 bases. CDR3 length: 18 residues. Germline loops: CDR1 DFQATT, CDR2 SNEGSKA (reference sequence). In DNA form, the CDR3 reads TGCAGTACTAGAGCATCGGGACTAGCGGGGGGGCCAGATGAGACCCAGTACTTC. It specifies CSTRASGLAGGPDETQYF.

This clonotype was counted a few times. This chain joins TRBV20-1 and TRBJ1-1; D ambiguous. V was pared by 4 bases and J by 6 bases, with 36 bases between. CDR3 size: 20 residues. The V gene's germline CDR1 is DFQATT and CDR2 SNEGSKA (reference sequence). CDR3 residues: CSATSPFISISLLFGPEAFF. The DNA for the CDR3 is TGCAGTGCTACGTCGCCCTTTATTTCGATAAGCTTGCTCTTTGGGCCTGAAGCTTTCTTT.

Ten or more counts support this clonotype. The CDR3 spells CAWSVVQSTEAFF. CDR3 sequence (DNA): TGTGCCTGGAGTGTAGTTCAGAGCACTGAAGCTTTCTTT. The chain combines TRBV30 with TRBJ1-1, with no clear D. This CDR3 has 13 residues. Looked up from germline, CDR1 is GTSNPN and CDR2 is SVGIG (reference sequence). V lost 0 bases and J lost 4, with 9 bases in between.

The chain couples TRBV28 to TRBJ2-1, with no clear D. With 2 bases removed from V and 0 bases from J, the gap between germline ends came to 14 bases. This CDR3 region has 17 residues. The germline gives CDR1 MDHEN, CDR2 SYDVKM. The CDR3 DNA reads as TGTGCCAGCAGTTTAGGTAGCAGCCTTAGCTCCTACAATGAGCAGTTCTTC. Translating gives CASSLGSSLSSYNEQFF.

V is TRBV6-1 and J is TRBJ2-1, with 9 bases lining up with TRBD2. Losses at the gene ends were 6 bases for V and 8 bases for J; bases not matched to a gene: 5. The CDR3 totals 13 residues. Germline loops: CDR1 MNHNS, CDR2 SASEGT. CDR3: CASRGGRAHEQFF. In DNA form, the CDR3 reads TGTGCCAGCAGGGGCGGGAGGGCCCATGAGCAGTTCTTC.

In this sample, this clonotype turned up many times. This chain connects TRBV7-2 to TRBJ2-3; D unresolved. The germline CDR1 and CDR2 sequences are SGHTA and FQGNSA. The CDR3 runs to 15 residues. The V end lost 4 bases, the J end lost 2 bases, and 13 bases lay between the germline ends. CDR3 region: CASSSRSPYTDTQYF. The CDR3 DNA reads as TGTGCCAGCAGCTCCCGGTCCCCGTACACAGATACGCAGTATTTT.

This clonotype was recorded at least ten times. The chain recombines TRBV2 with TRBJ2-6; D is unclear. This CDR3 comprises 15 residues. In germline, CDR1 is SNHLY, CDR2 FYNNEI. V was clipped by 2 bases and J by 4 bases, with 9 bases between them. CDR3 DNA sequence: TGTGCCAGCAGTGAAAGGTCCTTGGGGGCCAACGTCCTGACTTTC. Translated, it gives CASSERSLGANVLTF.